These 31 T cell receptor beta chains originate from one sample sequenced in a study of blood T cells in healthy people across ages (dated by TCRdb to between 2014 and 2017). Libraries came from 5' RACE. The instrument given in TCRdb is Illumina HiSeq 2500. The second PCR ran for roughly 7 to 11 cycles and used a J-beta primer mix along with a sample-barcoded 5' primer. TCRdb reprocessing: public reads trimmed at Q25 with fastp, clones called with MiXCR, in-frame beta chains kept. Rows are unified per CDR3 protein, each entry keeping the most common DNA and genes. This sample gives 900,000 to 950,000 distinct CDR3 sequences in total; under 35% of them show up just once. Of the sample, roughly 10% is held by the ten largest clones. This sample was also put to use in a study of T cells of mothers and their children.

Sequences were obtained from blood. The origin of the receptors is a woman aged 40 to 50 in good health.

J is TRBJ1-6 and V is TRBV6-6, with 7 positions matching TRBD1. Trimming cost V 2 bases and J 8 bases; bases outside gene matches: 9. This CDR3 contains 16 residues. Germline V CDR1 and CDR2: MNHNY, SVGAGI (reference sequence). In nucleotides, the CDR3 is TGTGCCAGCAGTTACGGGGAGAGGGGGCGGTATTCACCCCTCCACTTT. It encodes CASSYGERGRYSPLHF.

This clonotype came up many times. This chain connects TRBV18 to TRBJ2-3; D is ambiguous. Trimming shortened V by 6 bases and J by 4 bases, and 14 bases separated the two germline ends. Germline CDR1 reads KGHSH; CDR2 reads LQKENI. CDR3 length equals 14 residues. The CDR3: CASSSEGLADTQYF. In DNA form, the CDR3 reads TGTGCCAGCTCCTCCGAAGGTTTGGCAGATACGCAGTATTTT.

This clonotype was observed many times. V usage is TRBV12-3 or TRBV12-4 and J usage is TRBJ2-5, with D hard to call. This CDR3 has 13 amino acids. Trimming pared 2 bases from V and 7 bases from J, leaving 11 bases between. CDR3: CASSLYTPVTQYF. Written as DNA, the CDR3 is TGTGCCAGCAGTTTATACACCCCCGTGACCCAGTACTTC.

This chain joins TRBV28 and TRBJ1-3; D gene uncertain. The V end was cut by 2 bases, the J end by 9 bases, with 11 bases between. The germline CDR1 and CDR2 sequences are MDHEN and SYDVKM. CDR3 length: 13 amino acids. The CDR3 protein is CASSLDPRGTIYF. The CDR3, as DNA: TGTGCCAGCAGTTTAGATCCACGGGGCACCATATATTTT.

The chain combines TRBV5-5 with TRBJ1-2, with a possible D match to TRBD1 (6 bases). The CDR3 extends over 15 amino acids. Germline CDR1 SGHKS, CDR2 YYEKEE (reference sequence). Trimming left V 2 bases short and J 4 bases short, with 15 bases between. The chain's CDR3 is CASSLQQGTVYGYTF. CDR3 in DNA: TGTGCCAGCAGCTTACAACAGGGTACTGTCTATGGCTACACCTTC.

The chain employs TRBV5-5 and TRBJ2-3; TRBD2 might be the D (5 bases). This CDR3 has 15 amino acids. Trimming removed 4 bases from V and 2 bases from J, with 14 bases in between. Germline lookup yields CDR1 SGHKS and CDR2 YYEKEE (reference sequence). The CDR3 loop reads CASSGSPRVTDTQYF. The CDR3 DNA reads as TGTGCCAGCAGCGGAAGCCCGAGGGTCACAGATACGCAGTATTTT.

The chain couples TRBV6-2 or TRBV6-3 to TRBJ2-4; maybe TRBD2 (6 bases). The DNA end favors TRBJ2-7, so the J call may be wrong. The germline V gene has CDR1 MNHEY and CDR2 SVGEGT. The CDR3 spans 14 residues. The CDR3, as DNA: TGTGCCAGCACCCAGACTAGTTCGGGATACGAGCAGTACTTC. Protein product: CASTQTSSGYEQYF.

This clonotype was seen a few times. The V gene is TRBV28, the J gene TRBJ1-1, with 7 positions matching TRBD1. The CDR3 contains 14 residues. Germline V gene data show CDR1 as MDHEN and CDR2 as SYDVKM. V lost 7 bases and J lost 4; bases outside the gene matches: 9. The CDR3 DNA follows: TGTGCCAGCATCGAGGGTGCAGGGGGCACTGAAGCTTTCTTT. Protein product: CASIEGAGGTEAFF.

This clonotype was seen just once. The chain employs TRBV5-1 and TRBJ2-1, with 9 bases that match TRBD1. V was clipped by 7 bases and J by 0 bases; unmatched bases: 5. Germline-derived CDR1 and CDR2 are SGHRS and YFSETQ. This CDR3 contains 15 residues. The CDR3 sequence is CASFTGGRSYNEQFF. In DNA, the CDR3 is TGCGCCAGCTTTACAGGGGGCCGCTCCTACAATGAGCAGTTCTTC.

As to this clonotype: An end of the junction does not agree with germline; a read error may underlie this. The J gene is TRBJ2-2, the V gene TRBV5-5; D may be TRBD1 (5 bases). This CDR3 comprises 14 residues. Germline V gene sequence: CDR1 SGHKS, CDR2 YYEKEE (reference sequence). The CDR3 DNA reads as TGTGCCAGCGGCTTGGGGCAGGGCACCGGGGAGCTGTTTTTT. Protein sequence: CASGLGQGTGELFF.

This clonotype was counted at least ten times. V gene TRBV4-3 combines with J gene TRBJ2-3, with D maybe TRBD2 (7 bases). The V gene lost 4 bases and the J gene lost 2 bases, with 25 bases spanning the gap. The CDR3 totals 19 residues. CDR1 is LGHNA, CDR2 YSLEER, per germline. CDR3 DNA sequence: TGCGCCAGCAGCCGCTTAAGGGACCAAGGGGGGGCGACCACAGATACGCAGTATTTT. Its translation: CASSRLRDQGGATTDTQYF.

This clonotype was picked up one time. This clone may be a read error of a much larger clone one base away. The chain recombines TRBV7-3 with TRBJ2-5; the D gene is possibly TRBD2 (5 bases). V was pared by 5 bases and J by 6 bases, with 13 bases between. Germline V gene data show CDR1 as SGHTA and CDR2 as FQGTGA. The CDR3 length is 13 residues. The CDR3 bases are TGTGCCAGCAGCCCCGGGGTTGAAAAGACCCAGTACTTC. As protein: CASSPGVEKTQYF.

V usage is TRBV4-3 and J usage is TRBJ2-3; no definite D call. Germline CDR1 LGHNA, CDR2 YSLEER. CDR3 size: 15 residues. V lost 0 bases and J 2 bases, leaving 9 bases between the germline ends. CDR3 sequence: CASSQEKGPTDTQYF. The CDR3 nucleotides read TGCGCCAGCAGCCAAGAGAAGGGTCCCACAGATACGCAGTATTTT.

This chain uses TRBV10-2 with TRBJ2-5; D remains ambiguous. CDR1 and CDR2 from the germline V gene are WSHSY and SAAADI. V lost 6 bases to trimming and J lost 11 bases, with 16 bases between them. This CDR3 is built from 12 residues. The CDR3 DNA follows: TGCGCCAGCAGGGATATCTCCTACGGGCAGTACTTC. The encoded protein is CASRDISYGQYF.

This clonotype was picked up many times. The CDR3 DNA reads TGTGCCAGCAGCTTAGAGTCGACAGGGATCTACGAGCAGTACTTC. Amino acid sequence: CASSLESTGIYEQYF. The V call is TRBV7-6, the J call TRBJ2-7, with TRBD1 identical over 7 bases. CDR1 is SGHVS and CDR2 is FNYEAQ in the germline V gene. The trim removed 1 base at V and 3 bases at J, leaving 6 bases unmatched. The CDR3 is 15 residues long.

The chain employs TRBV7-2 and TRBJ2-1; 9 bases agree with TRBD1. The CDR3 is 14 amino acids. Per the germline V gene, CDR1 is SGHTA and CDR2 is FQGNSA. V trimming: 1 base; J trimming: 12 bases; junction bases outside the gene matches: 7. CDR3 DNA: TGTGCCAGCAGCTTAGATGGGACAGGGACTGTGCAGTTCTTC. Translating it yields CASSLDGTGTVQFF.

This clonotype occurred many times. The CDR3 loop is CATSRDRGTYEQYF. DNA of the CDR3: TGTGCCACCAGCAGAGACAGGGGGACCTACGAGCAGTACTTC. The V gene is TRBV15, the J gene TRBJ2-7; 7 bases are a match to TRBD1. Trimming at V came to 0 bases and at J to 2 bases, leaving 1 base not matched to a gene. The CDR3 has 14 amino acids. From germline, CDR1 is LNHNV and CDR2 YYDKDF (reference sequence).

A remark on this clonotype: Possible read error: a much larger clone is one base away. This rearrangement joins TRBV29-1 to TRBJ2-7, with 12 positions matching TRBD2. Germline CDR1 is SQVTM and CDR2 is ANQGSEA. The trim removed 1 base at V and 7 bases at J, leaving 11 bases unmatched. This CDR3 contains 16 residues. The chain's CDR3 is CSVEAPLAGGQGEQYF. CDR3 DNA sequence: TGCAGCGTTGAAGCCCCCCTAGCGGGGGGGCAGGGTGAGCAGTACTTC.

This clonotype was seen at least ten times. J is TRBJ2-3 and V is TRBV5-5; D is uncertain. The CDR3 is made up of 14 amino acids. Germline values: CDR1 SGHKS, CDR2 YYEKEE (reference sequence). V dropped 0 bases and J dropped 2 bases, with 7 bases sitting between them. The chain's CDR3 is CASSLGFDTDTQYF. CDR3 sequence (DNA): TGTGCCAGCAGCTTGGGCTTTGACACAGATACGCAGTATTTT.

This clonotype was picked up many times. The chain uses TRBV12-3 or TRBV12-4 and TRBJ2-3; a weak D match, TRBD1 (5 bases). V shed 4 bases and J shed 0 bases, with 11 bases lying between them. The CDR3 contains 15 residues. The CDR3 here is CASSSWGNSTDTQYF. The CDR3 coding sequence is TGTGCCAGCAGTTCTTGGGGCAATAGCACAGATACGCAGTATTTT.

The CDR3 loop is CSARDPMTEAFF. DNA for the CDR3: TGCAGTGCTAGGGACCCTATGACTGAAGCTTTCTTT. The J gene is TRBJ1-1, the V gene TRBV20-1; the D is unclear. With 3 bases removed from V and 5 bases from J, the gap between germline ends came to 10 bases. This CDR3 comprises 12 residues. The germline V gene encodes CDR1 DFQATT and CDR2 SNEGSKA (reference sequence).

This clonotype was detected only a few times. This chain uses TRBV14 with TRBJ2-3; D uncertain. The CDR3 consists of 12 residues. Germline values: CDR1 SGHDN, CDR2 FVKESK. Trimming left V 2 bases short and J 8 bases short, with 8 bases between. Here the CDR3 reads CASSQLTPTQYF. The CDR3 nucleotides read TGTGCCAGCAGCCAACTTACCCCTACGCAGTATTTT. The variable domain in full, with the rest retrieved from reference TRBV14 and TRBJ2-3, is EAGVTQFPSHSVIEKGQTVTLRCDPISGHDNLYWYRRVMGKEIKFLLHFVKESKQDESGMPNNRFLAERTGGTYSTLKVQPAELEDSGVYFCASSQLTPTQYFGPGTRLTVL.

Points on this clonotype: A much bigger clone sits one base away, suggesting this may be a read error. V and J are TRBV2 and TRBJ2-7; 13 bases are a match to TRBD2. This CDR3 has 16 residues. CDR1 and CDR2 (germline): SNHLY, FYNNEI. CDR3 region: CVSSSPRTSGSYEQYF. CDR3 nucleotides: TGTGTCAGCAGTTCCCCCCGGACTAGCGGGAGCTACGAGCAGTACTTC.

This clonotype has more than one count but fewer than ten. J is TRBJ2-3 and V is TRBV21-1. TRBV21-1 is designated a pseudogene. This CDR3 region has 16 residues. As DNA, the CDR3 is TGTGCCAGCAGCACCACTGCGAATCCCAGCACAGATACGCAGTATTTT. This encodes CASSTTANPSTDTQYF.

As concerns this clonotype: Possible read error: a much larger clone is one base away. The CDR3, as DNA: TGTGCCAGCAGCCCTTCCTCAGGGGAAGAGACCCAGTACTTC. Amino acids: CASSPSSGEETQYF. The chain is built from TRBV9 and TRBJ2-7, with D possibly being TRBD1 (6 bases). Near its end, the DNA agrees better with TRBJ2-5, so the J call may be wrong. CDR3 size: 14 residues. Germline V lookup: CDR1 SGDLS, CDR2 YYNGEE.

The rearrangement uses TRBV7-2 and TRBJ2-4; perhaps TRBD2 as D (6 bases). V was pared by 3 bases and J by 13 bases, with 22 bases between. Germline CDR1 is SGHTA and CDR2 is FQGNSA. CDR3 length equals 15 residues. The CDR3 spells CASSFFQGLPNEQYF. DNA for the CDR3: TGTGCCAGCAGCTTTTTTCAGGGACTTCCAAATGAGCAGTACTTC.

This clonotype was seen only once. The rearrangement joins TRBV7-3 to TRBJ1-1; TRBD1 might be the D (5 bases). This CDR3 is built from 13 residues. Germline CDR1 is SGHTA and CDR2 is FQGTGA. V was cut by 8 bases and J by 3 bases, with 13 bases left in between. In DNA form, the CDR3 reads TGTGCCAGCGGGTTGGGGGGGGACACTGAAGCTTTCTTT. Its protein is CASGLGGDTEAFF.

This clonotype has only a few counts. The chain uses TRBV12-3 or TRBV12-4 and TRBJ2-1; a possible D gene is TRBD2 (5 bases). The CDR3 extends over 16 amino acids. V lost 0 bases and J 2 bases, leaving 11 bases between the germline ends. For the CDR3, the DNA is TGTGCCAGCAGTTTAGCTTGGAGCGGCCCCTACAATGAGCAGTTCTTC. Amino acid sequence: CASSLAWSGPYNEQFF.

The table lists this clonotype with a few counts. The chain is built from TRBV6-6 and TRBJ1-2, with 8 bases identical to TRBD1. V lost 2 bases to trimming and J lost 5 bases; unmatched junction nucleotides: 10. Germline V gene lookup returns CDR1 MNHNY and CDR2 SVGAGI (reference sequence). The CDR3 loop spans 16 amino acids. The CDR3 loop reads CASSYTKPGGWYGYTF. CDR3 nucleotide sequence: TGTGCCAGCAGTTACACCAAACCAGGGGGCTGGTATGGCTACACCTTC.

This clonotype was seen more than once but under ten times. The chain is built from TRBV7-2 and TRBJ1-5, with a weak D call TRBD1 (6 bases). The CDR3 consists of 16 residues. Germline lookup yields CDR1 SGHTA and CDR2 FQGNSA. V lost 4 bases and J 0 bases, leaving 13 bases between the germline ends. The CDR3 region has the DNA TGTGCCAGCAGCTCGGCAGGGGCTTATAGCAATCAGCCCCAGCATTTT. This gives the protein CASSSAGAYSNQPQHF.

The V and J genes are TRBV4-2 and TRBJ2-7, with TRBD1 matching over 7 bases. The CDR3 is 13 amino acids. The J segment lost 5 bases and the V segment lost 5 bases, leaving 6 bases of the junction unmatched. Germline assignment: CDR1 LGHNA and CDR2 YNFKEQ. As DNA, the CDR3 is TGTGCCAGCAGCAATGTAGGGGGCGACGAGCAGTACTTC. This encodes CASSNVGGDEQYF.